This T cell receptor beta chain is from a study of CD8 T cells in ankylosing spondylitis. Study outcomes and limitations: Disease-linked clones reportedly showed significant enrichment in matched ankylosing spondylitis synovial fluid. Researchers report that disease-linked clones proved CD8+ and relatively rare in peripheral blood.

TCRdb used MiXCR to reprocess the 5' RACE reads, holding one entry per CDR3 protein. The sample lists about 240,000 distinct CDR3 sequences, 20% to 30% occurring once. At least ten counts were recorded for this clonotype. Its antigen remains unidentified. With 5 bases removed from V and 4 bases from J, the gap between germline ends came to 15 bases. This CDR3 has 15 amino acids. The gene calls are TRBV12-3 or TRBV12-4 and TRBJ1-5; D possibly corresponds to TRBD1 (5 bases). Sequencing used blood, either unsorted or a sorted T cell fraction (not recorded which). The clonotype was recovered from a male donor with ankylosing spondylitis or in good health (not recorded which). The CDR3 spells CASSGDGRGNQPQHF. The CDR3 DNA sequence: TGTGCCAGCAGTGGGGATGGACGGGGGAATCAGCCCCAGCATTTT.